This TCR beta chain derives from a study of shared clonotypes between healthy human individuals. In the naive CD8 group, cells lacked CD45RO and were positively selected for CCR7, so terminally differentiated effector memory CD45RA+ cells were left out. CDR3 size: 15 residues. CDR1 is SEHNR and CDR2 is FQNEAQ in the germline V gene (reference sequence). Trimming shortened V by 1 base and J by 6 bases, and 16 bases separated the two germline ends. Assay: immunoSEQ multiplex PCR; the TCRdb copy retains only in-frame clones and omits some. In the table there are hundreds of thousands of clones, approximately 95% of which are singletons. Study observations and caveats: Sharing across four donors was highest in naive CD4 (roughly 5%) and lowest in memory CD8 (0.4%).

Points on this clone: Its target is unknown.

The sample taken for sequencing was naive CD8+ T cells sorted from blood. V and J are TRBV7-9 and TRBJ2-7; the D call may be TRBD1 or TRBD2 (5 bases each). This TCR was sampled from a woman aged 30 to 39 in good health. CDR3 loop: CASSLDPGPNREQYF. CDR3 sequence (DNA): TGTGCCAGCAGCTTAGATCCGGGGCCAAATCGCGAGCAGTACTTC.